This T cell receptor (beta chain) originates from a study of PD-1 blockade in classical Hodgkin lymphoma. On this clone itself: A read error may account for a junction end that differs from germline.

Every patient was affected by relapse after autologous stem cell transplantation, while exposure to brentuximab vedotin was not uniform. The CD4+ T cells used were purified from thawed PBMCs through magnetic negative selection. Clones were read by immunoSEQ multiplex PCR, and TCRdb kept only the in-frame ones, dropping some. Altogether over 25,000 clones are present, over 65% being singletons, with the ten largest covering around 2.3%. Germline V gives CDR1 MNHGY, CDR2 SAAAGT. This CDR3 spans 17 amino acids. The TCR sequence derives from a human donor with classical Hodgkin lymphoma. The material was CD4+ T cells from blood, obtained at baseline. The chain is built from TRBV6-8 and TRBJ2-7; 9 bases map to TRBD1. CDR3 sequence reads: CASSARDRDAAYYEQYF. Written as DNA, the CDR3 is TGTGCCAGCAGTGCCCGGGACAGGGATGCTGCCTACTACGAGCAATACTTC.